Sequencing of this TCR beta chain was carried out in a study of OX40 agonist ivuxolimab in advanced cancers. The repertoire was sequenced with immunoSEQ multiplex PCR; TCRdb's copy has only in-frame clones and lacks some. The profile covers fewer than 55,000 clones, with about 86% appearing a single time and around 1.6% taken by the ten largest. Material: CD4+ or CD8+ T cells sorted from blood, obtained in a trial of the OX40 agonist ivuxolimab. The source of this sequence is an adult with an advanced solid tumor such as melanoma, head and neck, liver or kidney cancer.

CDR3 sequence (DNA): TGTGCCAGCAGCTCGCGAACCCAGTACTTC. It codes for CASSSRTQYF. This chain connects TRBV7-8 to TRBJ2-5; no firm D call. Germline CDR1 and CDR2: SGHVS and FQNEAQ. The CDR3 sequence is 10 residues long. Trimming removed 4 bases from V and 8 bases from J, with 5 bases in between.